The 15 T cell receptor beta chains below all came from one sample that was sequenced in a study of CD8+ T cells in alopecia areata. Following extraction, RNA underwent reverse transcription to cDNA, which served as the sequencing template. This table comes from immunoSEQ multiplex PCR, and its TCRdb copy is limited to in-frame clones, with some not included. The sample shows hundreds of thousands of clones, approximately 61% of them seen only once. Here the sequenced sample was CD4+ T cells sorted from blood, taken at week 0. Receptors originate from a human donor with alopecia areata.

A few counts support this clone. The CDR3 protein is CASSLDGGWTDTQYF. The CDR3 DNA is TGTGCCAGCAGCTTAGACGGGGGATGGACCGATACGCAGTATTTT. The chain uses TRBV7-2 and TRBJ2-3; weak D call: TRBD2 (6 bases). V dropped 1 base and J dropped 6 bases, with 14 bases sitting between them. Germline loops: CDR1 SGHTA, CDR2 FQGNSA. The CDR3 runs 15 residues.

About this clone: At the DNA level, this CDR3 is encoded by other sequences in the same sample as well. V usage is TRBV30 and J usage is TRBJ2-5; D perhaps matches TRBD2 (6 bases). Per germline, CDR1 GTSNPN and CDR2 SVGIG (reference sequence). Between the trimmed V and J ends, which lost 3 bases and 5 bases, there was a span of 7 bases. This CDR3 is 11 amino acids long. DNA of the CDR3: TGTGCCTGGAGGAGCGGGGAGACCCAGTACTTC. Protein sequence: CAWRSGETQYF.

The chain carries TRBV30 and TRBJ1-1; 8 nucleotides match TRBD1. The J segment lost 0 bases and the V segment lost 5 bases, leaving 5 bases of the junction unmatched. There are 14 residues in the CDR3. CDR1 and CDR2 from the germline V gene are GTSNPN and SVGIG (reference sequence). CDR3 DNA: TGTGCCTGGGAGACAGGGGCTATGAACACTGAAGCTTTCTTT. This translates into CAWETGAMNTEAFF.

The V call is TRBV5-1, the J call TRBJ2-5, with D possibly being TRBD1 (5 bases). CDR1 is SGHRS and CDR2 is YFSETQ in the germline V gene. V lost 2 bases and J 0 bases, leaving 5 bases between the germline ends. This CDR3 has 13 residues. This chain's CDR3 is CASSLGDQETQYF. The CDR3 bases are TGCGCCAGCAGCTTAGGGGACCAAGAGACCCAGTACTTC.

About this clone itself: Other DNA sequences in this specimen translate into the identical CDR3. The chain joins TRBV2 to TRBJ1-6; 9 positions agree with TRBD1. Germline lookup yields CDR1 SNHLY and CDR2 FYNNEI. The V gene end was trimmed by 3 bases and the J gene end by 9 bases; junction bases not matched to a gene: 3. The CDR3 loop spans 14 amino acids. The CDR3 sequence is CASSEGQGSSPLHF. DNA for the CDR3: TGTGCCAGCAGTGAGGGACAGGGAAGTTCACCCCTCCACTTT.

The chain joins TRBV15 to TRBJ2-5; 8 bases map to TRBD1. The J segment lost 5 bases and the V segment lost 3 bases, leaving 8 bases of the junction unmatched. CDR1 and CDR2 from the germline V gene are LNHNV and YYDKDF (reference sequence). The CDR3 length is 15 residues. CDR3 nucleotides: TGTGCCACCAGCAGGGACAGGGCCAACTTTGAGACCCAGTACTTC. Translation: CATSRDRANFETQYF.

For this clone: Other DNA sequences in the same sample also yield this CDR3. V usage is TRBV30 and J usage is TRBJ2-7, with D hard to call. The length of the CDR3 is 12 residues. Trimming removed 3 bases from V and 2 bases from J, with 8 bases in between. Germline V lookup: CDR1 GTSNPN, CDR2 SVGIG (reference sequence). CDR3: CAWRSGTYEQYF. As DNA, the CDR3 is TGTGCCTGGAGATCCGGAACCTACGAGCAGTACTTC.

The chain uses TRBV14 and TRBJ2-5; D possibly corresponds to TRBD1 (5 bases). The end of the DNA fits TRBJ2-7 better, so the J call may be wrong. The CDR3 consists of 15 residues. In germline, CDR1 is SGHDN, CDR2 FVKESK. CDR3 sequence (DNA): TGTGCCAGCAGCCGATGGACAAGGAGCTCCTACGAGCAGTACTTC. As protein: CASSRWTRSSYEQYF.

The J gene is TRBJ2-2, the V gene TRBV7-9, with D uncertain. CDR1 and CDR2 from the germline V gene are SEHNR and FQNEAQ (reference sequence). Trimming cost V 3 bases and J 9 bases, with 8 bases left between them. The CDR3 covers 12 residues. Written as DNA, the CDR3 is TGTGCCAGCAGCTTTGATCTCTGGGAGCTGTTTTTT. It codes for CASSFDLWELFF.

This clone was seen a few times. The J gene is TRBJ1-1, the V gene TRBV29-1; D is uncertain. CDR3 length equals 13 residues. CDR1 and CDR2 (germline): SQVTM, ANQGSEA. The DNA of the CDR3 is TGCACCGGTGCGCTATCAATGAACACTGAAGCTTTCTTT. Translation: CTGALSMNTEAFF.

The chain has TRBV30 and TRBJ1-4; possible D gene TRBD1, 5 bases. CDR3 size: 14 residues. Germline V lookup: CDR1 GTSNPN, CDR2 SVGIG (reference sequence). V lost 3 bases to trimming and J lost 8 bases, with 16 bases between them. The CDR3 DNA follows: TGTGCCTGGAGCGAGTGGGGGACTGGGGAAAAACTGTTTTTT. Its protein product is CAWSEWGTGEKLFF.

This rearrangement joins TRBV30 to TRBJ2-2; D remains ambiguous. CDR1 GTSNPN and CDR2 SVGIG come from the germline V gene (reference sequence). Deletions cut 4 bases from V and 4 bases from J, with 4 bases between. CDR3 length equals 11 residues. Here the CDR3 DNA reads TGTGCCTGGACCCGCACCGGGGAGCTGTTTTTT. This codes for CAWTRTGELFF. Based on the CDR3 plus reference TRBV30 and TRBJ2-2, the full variable domain is SQTIHQWPATLVQPVGSPLSLECTVEGTSNPNLYWYRQAAGRGLQLLFYSVGIGQISSEVPQNLSASRPQDRQFILSSKKLLLSDSGFYLCAWTRTGELFFGEGSRLTVL.

This chain links TRBV29-1 with TRBJ2-3; possible D gene TRBD1, 5 bases. Germline V gene data show CDR1 as SQVTM and CDR2 as ANQGSEA. The germline V and J ends were trimmed by 3 bases and 8 bases, with 18 bases remaining between them. The CDR3 is made up of 14 amino acids. The CDR3: CSVEGYSPQGTQYF. CDR3 sequence (DNA): TGCAGCGTTGAGGGTTACTCGCCTCAGGGTACGCAGTATTTT.

For this clone: At one boundary the junction diverges from the germline segment, which might be a read error. V and J are TRBV4-2 and TRBJ2-7, with 7 positions matching TRBD1. Per germline, CDR1 LGHNA and CDR2 YNFKEQ. The CDR3 contains 14 residues. The CDR3 DNA follows: TGTGCCAGCAGCCAAGATCAGCCAGGGGGTCACCGGCACTTC. Amino acid sequence: CASSQDQPGGHRHF.

The chain has TRBV29-1 and TRBJ2-5, with TRBD2 matching 12 bases. This CDR3 has 13 amino acids. Trimming took 4 bases from V and 7 from J; bases not matched to a gene: 4. Germline values: CDR1 SQVTM, CDR2 ANQGSEA. The CDR3 spells CSVGAGLAGTQYF. CDR3 nucleotides: TGCAGCGTTGGGGCGGGACTAGCGGGGACCCAGTACTTC.